These 11 T cell receptor beta chains came from one sample sequenced in a study of blood T cells in healthy people across ages. A J-beta primer mix and a sample-barcoded 5' primer were used in a second PCR of roughly 7 to 12 cycles. MiXCR, applied by TCRdb to the 5' RACE reads, yields one record per CDR3 protein. The sample includes roughly 1.6 million distinct CDR3 sequences, roughly a third of them seen just once. Sequences were obtained from blood. These receptors were collected from a woman under 40 in good health.

The V gene is TRBV3-1, the J gene TRBJ2-2, with 7 bases matching TRBD1. The CDR3 contains 18 residues. The germline CDR1 and CDR2 sequences are LGHDT and YNNKEL (reference sequence). V lost 5 bases to trimming and J lost 2 bases; unmatched junction nucleotides: 14. In DNA form, the CDR3 reads TGTGCCAGCAGCGAGGTTACGGGGACAGTGGGCAACACCGGGGAGCTGTTTTTT. This sequence encodes CASSEVTGTVGNTGELFF.

This clonotype has just a few counts. V and J are TRBV6-1 and TRBJ2-7; TRBD1 or TRBD2 may be the D gene (5 bases each). This CDR3 contains 15 residues. Germline V CDR1 and CDR2: MNHNS, SASEGT. The V and J ends lost 5 bases and 5 bases respectively, with 19 bases between them. The CDR3 nucleotides read TGTGCCAGCAGTAGCCGGGACCGGGTAGAGGACGAGCAGTACTTC. It translates to CASSSRDRVEDEQYF.

In the case of this clonotype: At one end, the junction sequence differs from germline, possibly due to a read error. For the CDR3, the DNA is TGTGTCAGCAGTGCCTGGACAGGGGGCACAGACTATGGCTACACCTTC. Amino acids: CVSSAWTGGTDYGYTF. The rearrangement uses TRBV25-1 and TRBJ1-2; 11 bases map to TRBD1. The CDR3 contains 16 residues. Germline V gene lookup returns CDR1 MGHDK and CDR2 SYGVNS.

The J gene is TRBJ2-5, the V gene TRBV11-2; 9 bases map to TRBD1. Trimming removed 0 bases from V and 3 bases from J; junction bases left unmatched: 2. This CDR3 contains 15 residues. Per the germline V gene, CDR1 is SGHAT and CDR2 is FQNNGV. The CDR3 bases are TGTGCCAGCAGCTTAGATTGGACAGGGGAAGAGACCCAGTACTTC. Translation gives CASSLDWTGEETQYF. Supplemented by reference TRBV11-2 and TRBJ2-5, the full variable domain reads EAGVAQSPRYKIIEKRQSVAFWCNPISGHATLYWYQQILGQGPKLLIQFQNNGVVDDSQLPKDRFSAERLKGVDSTLKIQPAKLEDSAVYLCASSLDWTGEETQYFGPGTRLLVL.

The chain links TRBV6-1 to TRBJ1-6, with 7 bases identical to TRBD1. The germline V gene encodes CDR1 MNHNS and CDR2 SASEGT. The ends lost 7 bases at V and 9 bases at J; junction bases unmatched: 3. CDR3 length equals 12 residues. The CDR3 reads CASKDRTSPLHF. As DNA, the CDR3 is TGTGCCAGCAAGGACAGGACTTCACCCCTCCACTTT.

The chain joins TRBV7-6 to TRBJ1-1, with D possibly matching TRBD1 (6 bases). Germline CDR1 and CDR2: SGHVS and FNYEAQ. Trimming removed 2 bases at V and 3 bases at J, with 13 bases between. This CDR3 has 15 residues. The CDR3 here is CASSLRGSEYTEAFF. For the CDR3, the DNA is TGTGCCAGCAGCTTAAGGGGGAGTGAGTACACTGAAGCTTTCTTT. Using reference TRBV7-6 and TRBJ1-1 for the parts outside the CDR3, the full variable domain is GAGVSQSPRYKVTKRGQDVALRCDPISGHVSLYWYRQALGQGPEFLTYFNYEAQQDKSGLPNDRFSAERPEGSISTLTIQRTEQRDSAMYRCASSLRGSEYTEAFFGQGTRLTVV.

This clonotype showed up just a few times. The rearrangement links TRBV4-2 to TRBJ1-1, with D unclear. This CDR3 region has 14 residues. CDR1 and CDR2 from the germline V gene are LGHNA and YNFKEQ. The germline V and J ends were trimmed by 1 base and 3 bases, with 9 bases remaining between them. Written as DNA, the CDR3 is TGTGCCAGCAGCCAAGCAACAGAGGACACTGAAGCTTTCTTT. Protein product: CASSQATEDTEAFF.

This clonotype was counted ten times or more. The V call is TRBV27, the J call TRBJ2-7; 7 bases match TRBD1. Germline V gene sequence: CDR1 MNHEY, CDR2 SMNVEV (reference sequence). This CDR3 contains 14 residues. With 6 bases clipped from V and 3 bases from J, the junction kept 8 bases outside the gene matches. The CDR3 spells CASSLMTGYYEQYF. CDR3 coding DNA: TGTGCCAGCAGCTTAATGACAGGGTACTACGAGCAGTACTTC.

This clonotype was observed a handful of times. V gene TRBV11-2 combines with J gene TRBJ2-7; a possible D gene is TRBD2 (5 bases). CDR1 and CDR2 from the germline V gene are SGHAT and FQNNGV. The V gene lost 2 bases and the J gene lost 5 bases, with 13 bases spanning the gap. The CDR3 extends over 14 amino acids. The CDR3 reads CASSLNLDFDEQYF. The CDR3 DNA reads as TGTGCCAGCAGCTTAAACTTGGACTTTGACGAGCAGTACTTC. Full variable domain (outside the CDR3, taken from reference TRBV11-2 and TRBJ2-7): EAGVAQSPRYKIIEKRQSVAFWCNPISGHATLYWYQQILGQGPKLLIQFQNNGVVDDSQLPKDRFSAERLKGVDSTLKIQPAKLEDSAVYLCASSLNLDFDEQYFGPGTRLTVT.

For this clonotype: A much larger clone lies a single base off, so this may be a read error. V usage is TRBV7-2 and J usage is TRBJ2-5; 7 bases fit TRBD2. CDR1 is SGHTA, CDR2 FQGNSA, per germline. Trimming at V came to 4 bases and at J to 1 base, leaving 6 bases not matched to a gene. CDR3 size: 15 residues. The CDR3 sequence is CASSSSLAGQETQYF. CDR3 sequence (DNA): TGTGCCAGCAGCTCCTCCTTAGCGGGCCAAGAGACCCAGTACTTC.

This clonotype was recorded many times. This chain uses TRBV20-1 with TRBJ2-1; TRBD2 is a possible D gene (5 bases). This CDR3 spans 13 amino acids. Germline V CDR1 and CDR2: DFQATT, SNEGSKA (reference sequence). V was shortened by 4 bases and J by 6 bases, with 13 bases between the two germline ends. The CDR3 sequence is CSATATTTNEQFF. CDR3 DNA sequence: TGCAGTGCTACAGCGACTACCACCAATGAGCAGTTCTTC.